The rows below give T cell receptor beta chains drawn from one sample of a study of beta chain features in type 1 diabetes. The data were produced by immunoSEQ multiplex PCR, yet TCRdb's version contains in-frame clones alone and is incomplete. The profile shows about 240,000 clones, about 15% of them singletons. Sequenced material: naive CD4+ T cells from blood. These receptors were obtained from a man aged 25 to 40 with type 1 diabetes. CDR3s include the opening cysteine and the closing phenylalanine or tryptophan. A D gene is named only where the DNA matches it firmly. Only part of the rows carry a size: once, few, many, or a class if the clone is expanded.

V gene: TRBV7-8; J gene: TRBJ1-4; clone size: NA; D gene: TRBD1; CDR3 protein: CASSSDRGREKLFF; CDR3 DNA: TGTGCCAGCAGCTCGGACAGGGGAAGAGAAAAACTGTTTTTT
V gene: TRBV6-5; J gene: TRBJ2-1; clone size: few; D gene: TRBD1; CDR3 protein: CASTPRDRVHEQFF; CDR3 DNA: TGTGCCAGCACCCCTCGGGACAGGGTACATGAGCAGTTCTTC
V gene: TRBV7-2; J gene: TRBJ1-1; clone size: few; D gene: NA; CDR3 protein: CASSFGQYTEAFF; CDR3 DNA: TGTGCCAGCAGCTTCGGACAGTACACTGAAGCTTTCTTT
V gene: TRBV25-1; J gene: TRBJ2-7; clone size: NA; D gene: TRBD2; CDR3 protein: CASRGLDGGGSSYEQYF; CDR3 DNA: TGTGCCAGCAGGGGACTTGACGGGGGGGGAAGCTCCTACGAGCAGTACTTC
V gene: TRBV6-5; J gene: TRBJ2-7; clone size: few; D gene: TRBD2; CDR3 protein: CASSYSGGRGSYEQYF; CDR3 DNA: TGTGCCAGCAGTTACTCTGGGGGGAGGGGATCCTACGAGCAGTACTTC
V gene: TRBV6-1; J gene: TRBJ2-1; clone size: NA; D gene: NA; CDR3 protein: CATESSYNEQFF; CDR3 DNA: TGTGCCACCGAGAGCTCCTACAATGAGCAGTTCTTC
V gene: TRBV7-8; J gene: TRBJ2-3; clone size: NA; D gene: NA; CDR3 protein: CASSRQGGRGRTDTQYF; CDR3 DNA: TGTGCCAGCAGCCGACAGGGGGGCCGCGGGAGGACCGATACGCAGTATTTT
V gene: TRBV28; J gene: TRBJ2-7; clone size: NA; D gene: TRBD1; CDR3 protein: CASSLTGGTYEQYF; CDR3 DNA: TGTGCCAGCAGTCTGACAGGGGGCACCTACGAGCAGTACTTC
V gene: TRBV11-2; J gene: TRBJ2-6; clone size: few; D gene: TRBD1; CDR3 protein: CASSSRGQGVPSGANVLTF; CDR3 DNA: TGTGCCAGCAGCTCAAGGGGACAGGGTGTCCCTTCTGGGGCCAACGTCCTGACTTTC
V gene: TRBV19; J gene: TRBJ2-4; clone size: NA; D gene: NA; CDR3 protein: CASSNRNLAKNIQYF; CDR3 DNA: TGTGCCAGTAGTAACAGGAATCTAGCCAAAAACATTCAGTACTTC
V gene: TRBV29-1; J gene: TRBJ1-1; clone size: NA; D gene: TRBD1; CDR3 protein: CSALRGQVEAFF; CDR3 DNA: TGCAGCGCGCTCCGGGGACAGGTTGAAGCTTTCTTT
V gene: TRBV9; J gene: TRBJ2-2; clone size: few; D gene: TRBD1; CDR3 protein: CASSSRDRDTGELFF; CDR3 DNA: TGTGCCAGCAGCTCCCGGGACAGGGACACCGGGGAGCTGTTTTTT
V gene: TRBV12-5; J gene: TRBJ2-5; clone size: NA; D gene: TRBD1; CDR3 protein: CASGPQGKETQYF; CDR3 DNA: TGTGCTAGTGGCCCACAGGGGAAAGAGACCCAGTACTTC
V gene: TRBV19; J gene: TRBJ2-7; clone size: NA; D gene: TRBD2; CDR3 protein: CASSRTSGRYEGYEQYF; CDR3 DNA: TGTGCCAGTAGTAGGACTAGCGGGAGATATGAGGGATACGAGCAGTACTTC
V gene: TRBV11-2; J gene: TRBJ2-2; clone size: NA; D gene: TRBD2; CDR3 protein: CASSRSGRKGFGELFF; CDR3 DNA: TGTGCCAGCAGCCGTAGCGGGAGGAAGGGGTTCGGGGAGCTGTTTTTT
V gene: TRBV19; J gene: TRBJ1-1; clone size: few; D gene: TRBD1; CDR3 protein: CASQDARQGHTEAFF; CDR3 DNA: TGTGCCAGTCAAGATGCCCGACAGGGTCACACTGAAGCTTTCTTT
V gene: TRBV9; J gene: TRBJ2-1; clone size: NA; D gene: NA; CDR3 protein: CASSVGTDYNEQFF; CDR3 DNA: TGTGCCAGCAGCGTAGGGACAGATTACAATGAGCAGTTCTTC
V gene: TRBV29-1; J gene: TRBJ2-7; clone size: few; D gene: TRBD1; CDR3 protein: CSVGGTGNYEQYF; CDR3 DNA: TGCAGCGTTGGCGGGACAGGAAACTACGAGCAGTACTTC
V gene: TRBV7-9; J gene: TRBJ2-3; clone size: NA; D gene: NA; CDR3 protein: CASSLLGGSTDTQYF; CDR3 DNA: TGTGCCAGCAGCTTACTTGGCGGGAGCACAGATACGCAGTATTTT
V gene: TRBV5-4; J gene: TRBJ2-2; clone size: few; D gene: NA; CDR3 protein: CASSLAAGSNTGELFF; CDR3 DNA: TGTGCCAGCAGCTTGGCAGCGGGCTCGAACACCGGGGAGCTGTTTTTT
V gene: TRBV7-9; J gene: TRBJ2-5; clone size: few; D gene: TRBD1; CDR3 protein: CASSLGQREETQYF; CDR3 DNA: TGTGCCAGCAGCTTGGGACAGCGAGAAGAGACCCAGTACTTC
V gene: TRBV10-2; J gene: TRBJ2-7; clone size: NA; D gene: TRBD2; CDR3 protein: CASSERTSGGTYEQYF; CDR3 DNA: TGCGCCAGCAGTGAGAGGACTAGCGGGGGAACCTACGAGCAGTACTTC
V gene: TRBV7-2; J gene: TRBJ2-7; clone size: few; D gene: NA; CDR3 protein: CASSPNRPAVSSYEQYF; CDR3 DNA: TGTGCCAGCAGCCCAAATCGGCCAGCGGTAAGCTCCTACGAGCAGTACTTC
V gene: TRBV6-5; J gene: TRBJ1-1; clone size: NA; D gene: NA; CDR3 protein: CASSYRGLNTEAFF; CDR3 DNA: TGTGCCAGCAGTTACAGGGGGTTGAACACTGAAGCTTTCTTT
V gene: TRBV10-2; J gene: TRBJ2-5; clone size: NA; D gene: TRBD2; CDR3 protein: CASGTAGGLQETQYF; CDR3 DNA: TGCGCCAGCGGTACGGCGGGGGGCCTTCAAGAGACCCAGTACTTC
V gene: TRBV5-6; J gene: TRBJ1-2; clone size: NA; D gene: NA; CDR3 protein: CASTNLGGYTF; CDR3 DNA: TGTGCCAGCACCAACTTGGGCGGCTACACCTTC
V gene: TRBV7-9; J gene: TRBJ2-1; clone size: NA; D gene: NA; CDR3 protein: CASSLLPSSYNEQFF; CDR3 DNA: TGTGCCAGCAGCCTACTCCCGAGCTCCTACAATGAGCAGTTCTTC
V gene: TRBV6-5; J gene: TRBJ1-2; clone size: NA; D gene: TRBD1; CDR3 protein: CASRREDRGGYGYTF; CDR3 DNA: TGTGCCAGCAGGCGCGAGGACAGGGGAGGATATGGCTACACCTTC
V gene: TRBV5-4; J gene: TRBJ2-1; clone size: NA; D gene: TRBD2; CDR3 protein: CASSNPSGDNEQFF; CDR3 DNA: TGTGCCAGCAGTAATCCTAGCGGGGACAATGAGCAGTTCTTC
V gene: TRBV7-9; J gene: TRBJ1-1; clone size: NA; D gene: NA; CDR3 protein: CASSFTPGTEAFF; CDR3 DNA: TGTGCCAGCAGCTTTACCCCGGGCACTGAAGCTTTCTTT
V gene: TRBV28; J gene: TRBJ1-5; clone size: few; D gene: NA; CDR3 protein: CASSLRAASNQPQHF; CDR3 DNA: TGTGCCAGCAGTTTGAGGGCCGCGAGCAATCAGCCCCAGCATTTT
V gene: TRBV19; J gene: TRBJ2-7; clone size: NA; D gene: TRBD1; CDR3 protein: CASSSMGQVSYEQYF; CDR3 DNA: TGTGCCAGTAGTTCGATGGGACAGGTCTCCTACGAGCAGTACTTC
V gene: TRBV30; J gene: TRBJ2-1; clone size: few; D gene: TRBD2; CDR3 protein: CAWSLTSGNNEQFF; CDR3 DNA: TGTGCCTGGAGTTTGACTAGCGGGAACAATGAGCAGTTCTTC
V gene: TRBV4-1; J gene: TRBJ2-7; clone size: NA; D gene: TRBD1; CDR3 protein: CASSQVFRDRGKYEQYF; CDR3 DNA: TGCGCCAGCAGCCAAGTATTCCGGGACAGGGGGAAGTACGAGCAGTACTTC
V gene: TRBV29-1; J gene: TRBJ2-7; clone size: NA; D gene: NA; CDR3 protein: CSVVGGSYEQYF; CDR3 DNA: TGCAGCGTTGTGGGGGGCTCCTACGAGCAGTACTTC
V gene: TRBV5-1; J gene: TRBJ2-7; clone size: NA; D gene: NA; CDR3 protein: CASSLAGDIYEQYF; CDR3 DNA: TGCGCCAGCAGCTTGGCCGGGGACATCTACGAGCAGTACTTC
V gene: TRBV18; J gene: TRBJ1-1; clone size: NA; D gene: NA; CDR3 protein: CASSPLARGTEAFF; CDR3 DNA: TGTGCCAGCTCACCACTCGCCAGAGGGACTGAAGCTTTCTTT
V gene: TRBV5-1; J gene: TRBJ2-7; clone size: NA; D gene: TRBD2; CDR3 protein: CASSERAGGPYEQYF; CDR3 DNA: TGCGCCAGCAGCGAGAGAGCGGGAGGGCCCTACGAGCAGTACTTC
V gene: TRBV18; J gene: TRBJ2-3; clone size: few; D gene: NA; CDR3 protein: CASSPGRAPTDTQYF; CDR3 DNA: TGTGCCAGCTCACCCGGGCGGGCTCCCACAGATACGCAGTATTTT
V gene: TRBV5-6; J gene: TRBJ2-1; clone size: NA; D gene: TRBD2; CDR3 protein: CASSVRTSGKFYNEQFF; CDR3 DNA: TGTGCCAGCAGCGTACGGACTAGCGGAAAATTCTACAATGAGCAGTTCTTC
V gene: TRBV6-1; J gene: TRBJ1-2; clone size: few; D gene: NA; CDR3 protein: CASSEGSYGYTF; CDR3 DNA: TGTGCCAGCAGTGAAGGCAGCTATGGCTACACCTTC
V gene: TRBV2; J gene: TRBJ1-1; clone size: NA; D gene: NA; CDR3 protein: CASSASGANTEAFF; CDR3 DNA: TGTGCCAGCAGTGCGTCAGGGGCGAACACTGAAGCTTTCTTT
V gene: TRBV7-6; J gene: TRBJ2-7; clone size: NA; D gene: TRBD1; CDR3 protein: CASSLTPGTAYEQYF; CDR3 DNA: TGTGCCAGCAGCTTAACCCCAGGGACAGCCTACGAGCAGTACTTC
V gene: TRBV5-4; J gene: TRBJ2-1; clone size: few; D gene: TRBD2; CDR3 protein: CASSLLLAGAEEQFF; CDR3 DNA: TGTGCCAGCAGCTTGTTGCTAGCGGGAGCAGAGGAGCAGTTCTTC
V gene: TRBV11-2; J gene: TRBJ2-2; clone size: NA; D gene: NA; CDR3 protein: CASSASSVNTGELFF; CDR3 DNA: TGTGCCAGCAGCGCCTCTAGCGTGAACACCGGGGAGCTGTTTTTT
V gene: TRBV10-3; J gene: TRBJ1-2; clone size: few; D gene: NA; CDR3 protein: CAISEATGFGYTF; CDR3 DNA: TGTGCCATCAGTGAGGCTACAGGGTTTGGCTACACCTTC
V gene: TRBV18; J gene: TRBJ1-1; clone size: NA; D gene: TRBD1; CDR3 protein: CASSSPQGAYTEAFF; CDR3 DNA: TGTGCCAGCTCATCACCACAGGGGGCGTATACTGAAGCTTTCTTT
V gene: TRBV9; J gene: TRBJ2-7; clone size: NA; D gene: TRBD1; CDR3 protein: CASSVGQVGRYEQYF; CDR3 DNA: TGTGCCAGCAGCGTCGGACAGGTGGGACGTTACGAGCAGTACTTC
V gene: TRBV5-1; J gene: TRBJ2-6; clone size: NA; D gene: TRBD2; CDR3 protein: CASSPGGGSGANVLTF; CDR3 DNA: TGCGCCAGCAGCCCGGGAGGGGGCTCTGGGGCCAACGTCCTGACTTTC
V gene: TRBV7-2; J gene: TRBJ1-1; clone size: NA; D gene: TRBD1; CDR3 protein: CASRRQGMDTEAFF; CDR3 DNA: TGTGCCAGCAGGCGACAGGGGATGGACACTGAAGCTTTCTTT
V gene: TRBV30; J gene: TRBJ2-3; clone size: few; D gene: TRBD1; CDR3 protein: CAWGQQGAFADTQYF; CDR3 DNA: TGTGCCTGGGGCCAACAGGGGGCTTTCGCAGATACGCAGTATTTT
V gene: TRBV9; J gene: TRBJ1-1; clone size: NA; D gene: NA; CDR3 protein: CASSVEPDTEAFF; CDR3 DNA: TGTGCCAGCAGCGTAGAACCAGACACTGAAGCTTTCTTT
V gene: TRBV7-8; J gene: TRBJ2-3; clone size: few; D gene: TRBD1; CDR3 protein: CASTPRTGSTDTQYF; CDR3 DNA: TGTGCCAGCACCCCTCGGACAGGGAGCACAGATACGCAGTATTTT
V gene: TRBV18; J gene: TRBJ1-2; clone size: NA; D gene: NA; CDR3 protein: CASSPRGSLDGYTF; CDR3 DNA: TGTGCCAGCTCACCCAGGGGCTCATTGGATGGCTACACCTTC
V gene: TRBV5-1; J gene: TRBJ2-1; clone size: NA; D gene: TRBD1; CDR3 protein: CASSLGQGYHEQFF; CDR3 DNA: TGCGCCAGCAGCTTGGGACAGGGGTACCATGAGCAGTTCTTC
V gene: TRBV30; J gene: TRBJ2-2; clone size: few; D gene: NA; CDR3 protein: CAWSVQTGNAGELFF; CDR3 DNA: TGTGCCTGGAGTGTACAGACAGGCAACGCCGGGGAGCTGTTTTTT
V gene: TRBV2; J gene: TRBJ1-3; clone size: NA; D gene: TRBD1; CDR3 protein: CASSPETGGRNTIYF; CDR3 DNA: TGTGCCAGCAGTCCCGAGACAGGGGGAAGAAACACCATATATTTT
V gene: TRBV12-5; J gene: TRBJ2-5; clone size: few; D gene: TRBD1; CDR3 protein: CASGPLGTEETQYF; CDR3 DNA: TGTGCTAGTGGTCCTCTCGGGACAGAAGAGACCCAGTACTTC
V gene: TRBV19; J gene: TRBJ2-1; clone size: few; D gene: TRBD2; CDR3 protein: CASSRGRALDNEQFF; CDR3 DNA: TGTGCCAGTAGTCGGGGGAGGGCCCTCGACAATGAGCAGTTCTTC